This T cell receptor beta chain was recovered during a study of cytomegalovirus exposure and HLA in healthy donors (dated by TCRdb to about 2017). Some background on the complete study: An earlier analysis of approximately 640 of the donors reported about 250 Gb of sequence data and some 100 million unique TCR beta sequences from about 200 million T cells. Because of strong linkage in the cohort, roughly five DR-DQ haplotypes were treated as single units for association and clustering. A later analysis re-examined previously published TCR beta repertoires from about 700 donors and added high-resolution HLA genotyping to investigate patterns of TCR occurrence. In an earlier analysis of a few hundred of the donors, high-throughput TCR beta sequencing was used to judge whether each TCR beta V gene segment behaved as functional or pseudogenic. Both class I and class II loci were covered by HLA typing, at four-digit resolution. About 300 gigabases of sequencing data and approximately 84 million unique TCR sequences were included in an early release covering over 600 HLA-typed donors. Typing coverage varied by locus: about 629-630 donors for A, B, C, DRB1 and DQB1; 500 to 550 for DQA1; 600 to 610 for DPA1; roughly 470 for DPB1. The study used immunosequencing to profile the T cell repertoires of several hundred subjects and linked those repertoires to cytomegalovirus serostatus. To predict cytomegalovirus infection status, the study combined high-throughput TCR immunosequencing, statistical association of individual TCRs with disease status, and machine learning. Of the 300 to 500 genotyped donors, 75% to 85% were placed in the genetic ancestry cluster associated with self-reported Caucasian donors. The later analysis used no new phenotypic data to find candidate immune exposures, relying instead on TCR beta sequences and their occurrence across donors. Besides the first cohort of roughly 660 subjects, a separate validation cohort made up of roughly 130 different subjects was used. The study aimed to test whether signatures of past pathogen exposure could be identified by cataloging public T cell receptors. Among about 370 genotyped donors of the cohort, an average of roughly 230,000 unique TCR beta nucleotide sequences was sequenced per donor, of which about 19% were non-productive. In a later genetic analysis, genome-wide SNP genotypes for about 65% of the 666 donors were used, and that subset was treated as a discovery cohort. Every discovery cohort repertoire had been produced on one sequencing platform. Alongside the repertoire data, information on donor age, sex, ethnicity and CMV serostatus was compiled. What the work shows at the level of the full study, not this receptor alone: The only immune exposure information available for the cohort was CMV serostatus. The study listed 150 to 200 TCR beta chains as associated with cytomegalovirus. Sequencing depth was assumed to be roughly uniform across donors in the presence/absence analyses, though that assumption may not hold. When HLA alleles, especially DR and DQ, strongly co-occurred, TCR associations were difficult to assign to individual alleles. In this cohort, only TCR beta chains were sequenced, and detectable features were limited by the absence of alpha or paired-chain data. Most TCR sequences were seen in very few donors, while some public TCRs were found in many individuals. In both the original and validation cohorts, the classifier was reported to diagnose cytomegalovirus status with high specificity and sensitivity. In an earlier analysis of approximately 590 of the donors, most TCR beta V segments were observed in productive rearrangements about 87% or about 30% of the time, broadly matching IMGT annotations. Some IMGT-functional V segments, including TRBV6-2 and TRBV6-3, could not be distinguished by the 87-base-pair reads and were therefore excluded. A few of the identified cytomegalovirus-associated TCR beta chains were confirmed in vitro to be specific for cytomegalovirus antigens. It was suggested by the authors that the approach could potentially be generalized to other disease states and immunological phenotypes. In a later analysis, some 18,000 TCR beta sequences were associated with specific HLA alleles at a false discovery rate of 0.05. A later genetic analysis associated a missense DCLRE1C variant with V-gene and J-gene trimming of TCR beta chains, and an independent cohort replicated the association. A later analysis found that most CMV-associated TCR beta chains appeared HLA-restricted, with HLA associations seemingly driven largely by CMV exposure. Because counts were too low, some 17 rarely observed V segments, including chromosome 9 orphons, were excluded from the earlier analysis of roughly 580 of the donors. Compared with the roughly 700-donor mean, donors in an Asian-associated ancestry cluster had fewer N-insertions in productive TCRs, according to a later genetic analysis. HLA typing was unavailable for some donors at each locus, so association tests used only the typed subset. The sequencing pipeline was judged likely to have produced a cluster of highly shared sequence variants as a technical artifact. A further reported finding was that TCR beta sequences accurately predicted the HLA-A and HLA-B alleles for most subjects in the first cohort. Compared with equally common non-associated chains, HLA-associated TCR beta chains in a later analysis were more clonally expanded and had lower generation probabilities. Linkage disequilibrium might explain the correlated functional status among segregating V segments, but an unknown experimental factor could not be ruled out. In a later analysis, TCR association rates were found to vary across HLA loci, with the most associated TCRs seen for DRB1 alleles and the fewest for HLA-C alleles. Several of the top co-occurrence clusters appeared to be linked to parvovirus B19, influenza, CMV and Epstein-Barr virus, according to a later analysis.

Library generation was performed with the immunoSEQ multiplex PCR assay. For the multiplex PCR, a mixture combining 60 forward primers for TCR Vbeta segments and 13 reverse primers for TCR Jbeta segments was used. A multiplex PCR assay on genomic DNA amplified the CDR3 region of rearranged TCR beta genes. The amplified TCR beta libraries were sequenced on the Illumina HiSeq System as 87-base-pair reads. As for how the authors treated the data: Across the roughly 700 repertoires, a later analysis counted tens of millions of unique TCR beta chains, some 11 million of which were shared by at least two donors. A nearest-neighbor algorithm error-corrected the raw reads and collapsed the reads into unique sequences, merging closely related sequences to remove PCR and sequencing errors. V, D and J gene segments were assigned by aligning CDR3 sequences to IMGT reference sequences. For a sequence to be retained, at least a six-nucleotide match to both a V gene segment and a J gene segment was required. Rearrangements were called productive when the CDR3 lacked stop codons and stayed in frame with V and J; all others were non-productive. Following IMGT convention, CDR3 was defined as the stretch from the second conserved V-encoded cysteine to the conserved J-encoded phenylalanine. Sequences without an unambiguous match to a single V gene segment were excluded from the earlier analysis of about 640 of the donors. An earlier analysis of around 600 of the donors classified V segments as functional when productive rearrangements were above 56.7% and as segregating when the standard deviation between donors was above 5%. A statistical classification framework was built for diagnosing cytomegalovirus status from the catalog of TCR beta chain sequences. V and J gene assignment, in a later analysis, came from comparing TCR nucleotide sequences with IMGT/GENE-DB human TR gene sequences. Using the TCRdist pipeline, a later analysis assigned CDR3 sequences along with most-parsimonious VDJ recombination scenarios. In a later analysis, each TCR beta chain was defined by its CDR3 amino acid sequence together with its V-gene family, and reads without a unique V-gene family were excluded. To address suspected cross-contamination and a sequencing artifact, a later analysis removed roughly 580 highly shared, low-generation-probability nucleotide sequences. For each public chain, a later analysis derived a clonal expansion index from normalized ranks of inferred template counts within each repertoire. A later analysis computed generation probabilities with a VDJ recombination model fitted to out-of-frame rearrangements, and checked the results against IGoR. Hypergeometric tests were used in a later analysis to score TCR-TCR, TCR-HLA and TCR-CMV co-occurrence, with a repertoire-size bias correction applied to the TCR pairs. A later analysis estimated false discovery rates by permuting HLA or CMV assignments 20 times. In a later analysis, co-occurring TCRs were grouped with DBSCAN, and TCRdist sequence similarity was added when clustering was performed within HLA-allele-positive subsets. Repertoires with fewer than 30,000 or more than 120,000 public chains were left out of co-occurrence clustering, as were about five repertoires with anomalous nucleotide sharing. TCRdb stores this immuneACCESS table with in-frame sequences only. Part of the clones is absent; in the studies checked, under half of the shortfall reflects unresolved V genes, and no reason is known for the rest. The V and J calls and clone size are taken from that table; D and trimming were inferred from the DNA. The sample table holds some 90,000 clones, of which under 80% were seen once. The biggest ten clones account for about 2.1% of the sample.

The cohort was made up of about 670 healthy bone marrow donors. All cohort members were sampled while nominally healthy, although unrecorded immune exposures were likely present. The donor tested CMV seronegative and was one of the 352 seronegative cohort members. Each donor provided a peripheral blood sample, and peripheral blood mononuclear cells were used for TCR beta sequencing. Genomic DNA extraction from the blood cell samples was performed with the Qiagen DNeasy Blood Extraction Kit. The V end gives up 3 bases and the J end 10 bases, leaving 16 bases in the junction not matched to a gene. From a lookup of the germline V gene, CDR1 and CDR2 are SGHVS and FQNEAQ. The CDR3 measures 16 amino acids from cysteine to phenylalanine. CDR3 DNA is the only sequence kept; it has 48 bases, read in frame from the first base. For this clone: The antigen this receptor binds is unknown. No base qualities exist here, and no much larger clone lies one base off it.

Sequenced sample: PBMCs. The sequence links TRBV7-8 to TRBJ2-7; a stretch of 9 junction bases matches TRBD2. The receptor was derived from a boy aged 5-17 years in good health and CMV-seronegative. The CDR3 protein is CASSFISGSSGDLQYF. The DNA sequence is given as TGTGCCAGCAGCTTTATTAGCGGGAGTTCCGGAGATTTACAGTACTTC.